This T cell receptor beta chain was profiled in a study of cytomegalovirus exposure and HLA in healthy donors. Study-wide context: Samples from HLA-typed donors yielded about 80 million unique TCRs in an early data release.

Germline-derived CDR1 and CDR2 are WNHNN and SYGVQD (reference sequence). This CDR3 is 17 amino acids long. Trimming took 0 bases from V and 5 from J; bases not matched to a gene: 9. Points on this clone: Its antigen is still unknown.

Primers included in the PCR were 60 Vbeta and 13 Jbeta primers. Assay used: immunoSEQ multiplex PCR; TCRdb lists only in-frame clones, some missing. The data contain 200,000 to 300,000 clones, roughly 80% of them seen just once; the ten biggest clones take up 5.4%. Overall study findings and caveats: According to a later analysis, donors in an Asian-associated ancestry cluster reportedly had fewer N-insertions than the approximately 670-donor mean.

Sequencing was carried out using PBMCs. This clonotype was obtained from a middle-aged woman in good health and CMV-seropositive. The rearrangement links TRBV10-1 to TRBJ2-7, with TRBD1 matching 11 bases. The CDR3 region is CASSESGTGGLSHEQYF. The CDR3 DNA sequence: TGCGCCAGCAGTGAGTCCGGGACAGGGGGTCTTTCCCACGAGCAGTACTTC.